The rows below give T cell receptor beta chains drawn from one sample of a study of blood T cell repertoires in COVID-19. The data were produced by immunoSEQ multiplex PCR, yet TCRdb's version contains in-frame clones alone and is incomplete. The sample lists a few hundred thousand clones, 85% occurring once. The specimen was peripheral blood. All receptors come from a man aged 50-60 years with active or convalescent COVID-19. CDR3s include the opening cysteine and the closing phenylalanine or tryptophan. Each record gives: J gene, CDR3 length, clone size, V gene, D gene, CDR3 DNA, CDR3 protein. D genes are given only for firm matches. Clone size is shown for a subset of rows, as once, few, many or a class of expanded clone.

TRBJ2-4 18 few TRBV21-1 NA TGTGCCAGCAGCAAAGCCCTACCTAGCGGGATGGCCAAAAACATTCAGTACTTC CASSKALPSGMAKNIQYF
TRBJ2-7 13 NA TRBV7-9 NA TGTGCCAGCAGCCCGGACGGGGTTGGGGAGCAGTACTTC CASSPDGVGEQYF
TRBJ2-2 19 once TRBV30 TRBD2 TGTGCCTGGAGTGTACTAGGCGGGAGGGCCCAAATGGACACCGGGGAGCTGTTTTTT CAWSVLGGRAQMDTGELFF
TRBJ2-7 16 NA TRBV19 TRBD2 TGTGCCAGTAGTAAGGGAGGGTATTTACTATCCTACGAGCAGTACTTC CASSKGGYLLSYEQYF
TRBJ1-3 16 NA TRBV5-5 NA TGTGCCAGCAGCTTCACCTCCGTCAGTACCGGAAACACCATATATTTT CASSFTSVSTGNTIYF
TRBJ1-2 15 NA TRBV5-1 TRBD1 TGCGCCAGCAGCTCGGGACAGAAACCTAACTATGGCTACACCTTC CASSSGQKPNYGYTF
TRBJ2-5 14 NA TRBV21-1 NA TGTGCCAGCAGCAAAGTCTGGCTAGAGGAGACCCAGTACTTC CASSKVWLEETQYF
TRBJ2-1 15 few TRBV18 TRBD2 TGTGCCAGCTCACCCGGGGCTAGCGGGTTCGATGAGCAGTTCTTC CASSPGASGFDEQFF
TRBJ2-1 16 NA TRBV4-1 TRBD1 TGCGCCAGCAGCCAGGGGGCAGGACAGGGGGCTAGGGAGCAGTTCTTC CASSQGAGQGAREQFF
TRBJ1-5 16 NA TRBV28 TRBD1 TGTGCCAGCAGTTTGGCCGGGACAGGGTTGGGGCAGCCCCAGCATTTT CASSLAGTGLGQPQHF
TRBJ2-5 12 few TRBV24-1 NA TGTGCCACCAGTGGCTTTGATAGAGCCCAGTACTTC CATSGFDRAQYF
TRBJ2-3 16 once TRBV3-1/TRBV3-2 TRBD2 TGTGCCAGCAGCCCCGACCCGGGAGGGGGCACAGATACGCAGTATTTT CASSPDPGGGTDTQYF
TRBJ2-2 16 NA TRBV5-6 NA TGTGCCAGCAGCCTTAGACAGATAATGAACACCGGGGAGCTGTTTTTT CASSLRQIMNTGELFF
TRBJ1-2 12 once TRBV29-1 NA TGCAGCGTTGTCGGCAGGTGGTATGGCTACACCTTC CSVVGRWYGYTF
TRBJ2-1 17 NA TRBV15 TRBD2 TGTGCCACCAGCAGATCTAGCGGGAGACCCACCTACAATGAGCAGTTCTTC CATSRSSGRPTYNEQFF
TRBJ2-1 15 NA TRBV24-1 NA TGTGCCACCAGTGCTAGGGCGGGGACCTACAATGAGCAGTTCTTC CATSARAGTYNEQFF
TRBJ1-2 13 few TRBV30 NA TGTGCCTGGGGTCCCGACAGGAACTATGGCTACACCTTC CAWGPDRNYGYTF
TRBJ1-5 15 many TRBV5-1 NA TGCGCCAGCAGCTTGGTGCCAGGCAGTAATCAGCCCCAGCATTTT CASSLVPGSNQPQHF
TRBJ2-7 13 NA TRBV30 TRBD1 TGTGCCTGGAGCCAGGGACAGTCCTACGAGCAGTACTTC CAWSQGQSYEQYF
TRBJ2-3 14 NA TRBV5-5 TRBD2 TGTGCCAGCAGCATATCTAGCGGCGCAGATACGCAGTATTTT CASSISSGADTQYF
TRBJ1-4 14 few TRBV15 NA TGTGCCACCAGCCTTGGGGAGGTTGATGAAAAACTGTTTTTT CATSLGEVDEKLFF
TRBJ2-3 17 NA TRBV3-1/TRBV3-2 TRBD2 TGTGCCAGCAGCCCATCGGGTAGCGGGGGAAACTCAGATACGCAGTATTTT CASSPSGSGGNSDTQYF
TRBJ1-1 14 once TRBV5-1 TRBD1 TGCGCCAGCAGCTTGGAGGGGGCTTCCACTGAAGCTTTCTTT CASSLEGASTEAFF
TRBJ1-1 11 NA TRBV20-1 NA TGCAGTGCTGGTCGGACAGTTGAAGCTTTCTTT CSAGRTVEAFF
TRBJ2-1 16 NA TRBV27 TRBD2 TGTGCCAGCAGTTTACTAGCGGGAGGGCCCTACAATGAGCAGTTCTTC CASSLLAGGPYNEQFF
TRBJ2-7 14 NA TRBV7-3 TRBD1 TGTGCCAGCAGCTTAGGGGACAGACCTTACGAGCAGTACTTC CASSLGDRPYEQYF
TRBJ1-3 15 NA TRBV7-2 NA TGTGCCAGCAGCTTGGATGGGGGCTCAGGAAACACCATATATTTT CASSLDGGSGNTIYF
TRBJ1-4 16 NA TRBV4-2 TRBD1 TGTGCCAGCAGCCAAGATAATGGACAGGGATCTGAAAAACTGTTTTTT CASSQDNGQGSEKLFF
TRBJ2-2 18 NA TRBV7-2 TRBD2 TGTGCCAGCAGCTTAGCGGGCCTTAGCGGGAGTACATCCGGGGAGCTGTTTTTT CASSLAGLSGSTSGELFF
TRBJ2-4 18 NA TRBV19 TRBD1 TGTGCCAGTAGTAGTCCCTACGCCGGACAGGTCCGCAAAAACATTCAGTACTTC CASSSPYAGQVRKNIQYF
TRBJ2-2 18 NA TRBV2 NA TGTGCCAGCAGCGAATCCCTCCAGGACAGCATTTTCGGCGGGGAGCTGTTTTTT CASSESLQDSIFGGELFF
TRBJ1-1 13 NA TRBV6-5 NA TGTGCCAGCAGTTACGGTCTGAGCACTGAAGCTTTCTTT CASSYGLSTEAFF
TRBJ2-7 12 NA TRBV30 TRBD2 TGTGCCTGGAGCGCGGGAGGGCCGGAGCAGTACTTC CAWSAGGPEQYF
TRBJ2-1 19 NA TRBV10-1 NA TGCGCCAGCAGTCGTTCTAGACTCCCCCATCCGACCTCCTACAATGAGCAGTTCTTC CASSRSRLPHPTSYNEQFF
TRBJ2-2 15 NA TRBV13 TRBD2 TGTGCCAGCAGTCCCAGCGGGAGGGCCACCGGGGAGCTGTTTTTT CASSPSGRATGELFF
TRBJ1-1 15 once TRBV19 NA TGTGCCAGTAGGGAAACCGGGACTGTCTCCACTGAAGCTTTCTTT CASRETGTVSTEAFF
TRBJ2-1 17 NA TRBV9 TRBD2 TGTGCCAGCAGCCCCCACTTGACAGCGGGAGGATCCAATGAGCAGTTCTTC CASSPHLTAGGSNEQFF
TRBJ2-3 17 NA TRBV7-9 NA TGTGCCAGCAGCTTAGGTATACGCGGAATAAGCACAGATACGCAGTATTTT CASSLGIRGISTDTQYF
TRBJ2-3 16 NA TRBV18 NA TGTGCCAGCTCGCAACTTCAGGTTACGGGCACAGATACGCAGTATTTT CASSQLQVTGTDTQYF
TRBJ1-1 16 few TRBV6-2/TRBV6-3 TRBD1 TGTGCCAGCAGTTACCCGACGGGACAGGTGTACACTGAAGCTTTCTTT CASSYPTGQVYTEAFF